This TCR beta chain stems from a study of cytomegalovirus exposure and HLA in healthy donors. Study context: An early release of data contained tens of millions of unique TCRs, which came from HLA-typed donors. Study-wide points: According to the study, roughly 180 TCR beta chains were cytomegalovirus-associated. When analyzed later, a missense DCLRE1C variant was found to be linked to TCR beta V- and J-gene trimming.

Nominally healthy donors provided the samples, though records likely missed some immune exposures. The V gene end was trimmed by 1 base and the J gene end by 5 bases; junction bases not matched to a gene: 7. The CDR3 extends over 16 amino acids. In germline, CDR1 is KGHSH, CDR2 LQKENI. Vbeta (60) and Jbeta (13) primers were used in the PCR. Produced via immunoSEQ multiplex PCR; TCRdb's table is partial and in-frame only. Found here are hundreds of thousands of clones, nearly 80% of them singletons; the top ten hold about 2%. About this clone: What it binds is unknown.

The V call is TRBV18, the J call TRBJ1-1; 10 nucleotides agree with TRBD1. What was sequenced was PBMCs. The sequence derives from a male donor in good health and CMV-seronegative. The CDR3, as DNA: TGTGCCAGCTCACCACTTGGGACAGGGGTTTGGACTGAAGCTTTCTTT. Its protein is CASSPLGTGVWTEAFF. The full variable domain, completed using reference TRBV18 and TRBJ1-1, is NAGVMQNPRHLVRRRGQEARLRCSPMKGHSHVYWYRQLPEEGLKFMVYLQKENIIDESGMPKERFSAEFPKEGPSILRIQQVVRGDSAAYFCASSPLGTGVWTEAFFGQGTRLTVV.